The T cell receptor beta chain under discussion was sequenced for a study of graft-versus-host responses after intestinal transplantation. Overall study context: Uniformly, recipients were administered anti-thymocyte globulin induction with subsequent tacrolimus and steroids for around three years.

CDR3 length: 15 amino acids. V lost 1 base and J lost 2, with 12 bases in between. The V gene's germline CDR1 is MNHNS and CDR2 SASEGT. Investigators plated approximately 200,000 CFSE-labeled responder cells together with approximately 200,000 irradiated stimulator cells labeled with violet dye. The repertoire was sequenced with immunoSEQ multiplex PCR; TCRdb's copy has only in-frame clones and lacks some. This table holds approximately 14,000 clones, 25% to 35% found once. For this clone: This may be a read error: a much more frequent sequence differs by one nucleotide.

This chain connects TRBV6-1 to TRBJ2-7; maybe TRBD1 (5 bases). Here the sequenced sample was alloreactive CD4+ T cells from a mixed lymphocyte reaction culture, taken before intestinal transplant. The sample's subset: CFSE-low proliferating T cells sorted from roughly six-day pre-transplant mixed lymphocyte reaction (GvH or HvG direction). The TCR was taken from a human patient who received an intestinal transplant. CDR3 region: CASSEGAGRPYEQYF. CDR3 bases: TGTGCCAGCAGTGAAGGTGCAGGGCGCCCCTACGAGCAGTACTTC.